Presented here are 32 T cell receptor beta chains from one specimen sequenced in a study of T-cell reconstitution after alpha-beta-depleted transplantation in children. Researchers prepared the TCRbeta library using unique molecular identifiers, the study reports. TCRdb reprocessed the PCR reads via MiXCR and lists one record per CDR3 protein. The repertoire holds about 98,000 distinct CDR3 sequences, with more than 20% as singletons. The source was PBMCs, collected before TCRalphabeta/CD19-depleted stem cell transplant. The receptor set was obtained from a boy aged 2 to 10 with acute lymphoblastic leukemia, due to receive a stem cell transplant.

The CDR3 spells CSATRQGFEQFF. DNA for the CDR3: TGCAGTGCTACTCGACAGGGGTTTGAGCAGTTCTTC. This rearrangement joins TRBV20-1 to TRBJ2-1; 8 positions agree with TRBD1. V was pared by 4 bases and J by 9 bases, with 5 bases of the junction left unmatched. CDR1 DFQATT and CDR2 SNEGSKA come from the germline V gene (reference sequence). This CDR3 region has 12 residues.

The chain carries TRBV24-1 and TRBJ2-1; unclear D gene. V was clipped by 9 bases and J by 0 bases, with 8 bases between them. The length of the CDR3 is 13 residues. The V gene's germline CDR1 is KGHDR and CDR2 SFDVKD. The CDR3 sequence is CATGVSSYNEQFF. The CDR3 bases are TGTGCCACCGGGGTGAGCTCCTACAATGAGCAGTTCTTC.

This chain connects TRBV7-3 to TRBJ2-5; D unresolved. This CDR3 contains 12 residues. CDR1 and CDR2 from the germline V gene are SGHTA and FQGTGA. Trimming stripped 8 bases from V and 8 bases from J, with 15 bases between. The CDR3 DNA follows: TGTGCCAGCGGATCTACCGTGGACACCCAGTACTTC. Translation gives CASGSTVDTQYF.

This clonotype was picked up a small number of times. The chain recombines TRBV7-8 with TRBJ2-7, with D possibly TRBD1 on 5 matching bases. CDR1 is SGHVS and CDR2 is FQNEAQ in the germline V gene. This CDR3 is 12 amino acids long. Deletions cut 4 bases from V and 7 bases from J, with 11 bases between. The CDR3 coding sequence is TGTGCCAGCAGCTGGGGCGGCGGAGAGCAGTACTTC. Translating it yields CASSWGGGEQYF.

This clonotype was counted at least ten times. The V gene is TRBV5-1, the J gene TRBJ2-7, with a tentative D call TRBD1 (5 bases). Trimming shortened V by 6 bases and J by 2 bases, and 15 bases separated the two germline ends. The CDR3 is 14 residues long. Germline V gene lookup returns CDR1 SGHRS and CDR2 YFSETQ. The CDR3 DNA follows: TGCGCCAGCAAATTGCAGGGTACCACCTACGAGCAGTACTTC. This sequence encodes CASKLQGTTYEQYF.

Here the CDR3 reads CSARYYRVPGNEQFF. Written as DNA, the CDR3 is TGCAGTGCTAGATACTACAGGGTCCCAGGAAATGAGCAGTTCTTC. This sequence joins TRBV20-1 and TRBJ2-1; a weak D match, TRBD1 (6 bases). The CDR3 has 15 amino acids. Trimming removed 2 bases from V and 7 bases from J, with 18 bases in between. Germline V gives CDR1 DFQATT, CDR2 SNEGSKA (reference sequence).

The rearrangement links TRBV28 to TRBJ2-3; possibly TRBD1 for D (6 bases). The germline V gene has CDR1 MDHEN and CDR2 SYDVKM. The CDR3 is made up of 15 amino acids. The V end was cut by 5 bases, the J end by 8 bases, with 20 bases between. The CDR3, as DNA: TGTGCCAGCAGTCTTACCGGGACATCGACGGGTACGCAGTATTTT. Translating gives CASSLTGTSTGTQYF.

This clonotype turned up a few times. V is TRBV28 and J is TRBJ2-1; D may be TRBD2 (7 bases). V was pared by 6 bases and J by 0 bases, with 12 bases between. The CDR3 has 15 residues. Germline-derived CDR1 and CDR2 are MDHEN and SYDVKM. The DNA of the CDR3 is TGTGCCAGCAGATGGGGGGGCAGCTCCTACAATGAGCAGTTCTTC. Its protein is CASRWGGSSYNEQFF.

The gene calls are TRBV7-8 and TRBJ2-1; tentative D call: TRBD2 (6 bases). The CDR3 runs to 15 residues. The V gene's germline CDR1 is SGHVS and CDR2 FQNEAQ. V was shortened by 4 bases and J by 4 bases, with 14 bases between the two germline ends. Here the CDR3 reads CASSSLPGLYNEQFF. DNA of the CDR3: TGTGCCAGCAGCTCTTTACCGGGACTTTACAATGAGCAGTTCTTC. The full variable domain, rest sourced from reference TRBV7-8 and TRBJ2-1, is GAGVSQSPRYKVAKRGQDVALRCDPISGHVSLFWYQQALGQGPEFLTYFQNEAQLDKSGLPSDRFFAERPEGSVSTLKIQRTQQEDSAVYLCASSSLPGLYNEQFFGPGTRLTVL.

The chain joins TRBV7-8 to TRBJ1-5, with no clear D. This CDR3 region has 13 residues. Trimming cost V 2 bases and J 4 bases, with 6 bases left between them. CDR1 and CDR2 from the germline V gene are SGHVS and FQNEAQ. The CDR3 region is CASSLTVNQPQHF. In DNA form, the CDR3 reads TGTGCCAGCAGCTTAACAGTTAATCAGCCCCAGCATTTT.

The rearrangement links TRBV19 to TRBJ2-2; D remains unclear. The germline gives CDR1 LNHDA, CDR2 SQIVND (reference sequence). CDR3 length equals 13 residues. V shed 7 bases and J shed 0 bases, with 6 bases lying between them. The CDR3 region is CASIPANTGELFF. For the CDR3, the DNA is TGTGCCAGTATTCCGGCGAACACCGGGGAGCTGTTTTTT.

This clonotype was detected many times. J is TRBJ2-1 and V is TRBV5-1; 9 bases are shared with TRBD2. Germline loops: CDR1 SGHRS, CDR2 YFSETQ. The CDR3 totals 14 residues. V gave up 3 bases and J gave up 7 bases; unmatched junction bases: 5. As DNA, the CDR3 is TGCGCCAGCAGCTCCGGGACTAGCCGTAATGAGCAGTTCTTC. It codes for CASSSGTSRNEQFF.

The gene calls are TRBV4-1 and TRBJ1-1; tentatively, D is TRBD1 (5 bases). The germline gives CDR1 MGHRA, CDR2 YSYEKL. Trimming cost V 0 bases and J 7 bases, with 12 bases left between them. The CDR3 has 14 amino acids. The CDR3 nucleotides read TGCGCCAGCAGCCAAGATTCCGGGGGTGGTGAAGCTTTCTTT. It specifies CASSQDSGGGEAFF.

The V and J genes are TRBV29-1 and TRBJ2-5; a possible D gene is TRBD2 (6 bases). The CDR3 sequence is 13 residues long. The germline V gene encodes CDR1 SQVTM and CDR2 ANQGSEA. The V end lost 4 bases, the J end lost 5 bases, and 14 bases lay between the germline ends. The CDR3: CSVAVGSGETQYF. CDR3 in DNA: TGCAGCGTTGCTGTCGGGAGCGGGGAGACCCAGTACTTC.

This chain joins TRBV28 and TRBJ2-7; D is possibly TRBD2 (5 bases). Looked up from germline, CDR1 is MDHEN and CDR2 is SYDVKM. V was clipped by 4 bases and J by 2 bases, with 9 bases between them. This CDR3 has 13 amino acids. The DNA for the CDR3 is TGTGCCAGCAGTTCTCCGGGGACCTACGAGCAGTACTTC. Amino acids: CASSSPGTYEQYF.

The V and J genes are TRBV7-9 and TRBJ2-1; D possibly corresponds to TRBD2 (6 bases). Germline CDR1 and CDR2: SEHNR and FQNEAQ (reference sequence). Between the trimmed V and J ends, which lost 3 bases and 6 bases, there was a span of 12 bases. The CDR3 runs to 14 residues. The CDR3 here is CASSFPEGRNEQFF. CDR3 sequence (DNA): TGTGCCAGCAGCTTCCCGGAGGGTCGCAATGAGCAGTTCTTC.

The chain carries TRBV2 and TRBJ2-1; D might be TRBD1 (6 bases). Germline V gene lookup returns CDR1 SNHLY and CDR2 FYNNEI. This CDR3 is 15 amino acids long. Trimming pared 1 base from V and 3 bases from J, leaving 10 bases between. Written as DNA, the CDR3 is TGTGCCAGCAGTGAAGTCGGGACATTCTACAATGAGCAGTTCTTC. Translating it yields CASSEVGTFYNEQFF.

V usage is TRBV6-1 and J usage is TRBJ2-5; perhaps TRBD2 as D (6 bases). CDR3 size: 15 residues. Looked up from germline, CDR1 is MNHNS and CDR2 is SASEGT. V was trimmed by 0 bases and J by 2 bases, leaving 10 bases between them. The CDR3 nucleotides read TGTGCCAGCAGTGAAGCGGCGGGGTCTCAAGAGACCCAGTACTTC. This gives the protein CASSEAAGSQETQYF.

This clonotype was recorded a few times. The chain combines TRBV5-1 with TRBJ2-6; D might be TRBD1 (6 bases). V was clipped by 1 base and J by 3 bases, with 8 bases between them. Germline lookup yields CDR1 SGHRS and CDR2 YFSETQ. The CDR3 contains 15 residues. CDR3 loop: CASSLQGRGANVLTF. The CDR3, as DNA: TGCGCCAGCAGCTTGCAGGGGCGTGGGGCCAACGTCCTGACTTTC.

This rearrangement joins TRBV3-1 to TRBJ2-7; 11 nucleotides agree with TRBD1. CDR1 is LGHDT and CDR2 is YNNKEL in the germline V gene (reference sequence). The CDR3 runs to 15 residues. The V gene end was trimmed by 4 bases and the J gene end by 4 bases; junction bases not matched to a gene: 6. The CDR3 sequence is CASSLTGTGGYEQYF. The CDR3 DNA sequence: TGTGCCAGCAGCCTCACCGGGACAGGGGGGTACGAGCAGTACTTC.

This clonotype was seen at least ten times. The J gene is TRBJ2-2, the V gene TRBV5-1; the D gene is possibly TRBD2 (6 bases). The CDR3 extends over 16 amino acids. Germline CDR1 is SGHRS and CDR2 is YFSETQ. Deletions cut 3 bases from V and 6 bases from J, with 18 bases between. The CDR3 protein is CASSSLAEGLPGELFF. The DNA for the CDR3 is TGCGCCAGCAGCTCTTTAGCGGAGGGCCTACCCGGGGAGCTGTTTTTT.

This clonotype was recorded a few times. This chain uses TRBV20-1 with TRBJ2-1; 11 positions agree with TRBD2. The CDR3 contains 14 residues. Germline trimming cut 6 bases from V and 16 bases from J; bases unmatched to any gene: 17. Germline V gene lookup returns CDR1 DFQATT and CDR2 SNEGSKA (reference sequence). CDR3 DNA: TGCAGTGCATACGGGACTAGCGGAGGGGCCCGATCCTTCTTC. This codes for CSAYGTSGGARSFF.

The gene calls are TRBV5-1 and TRBJ1-5; D gene uncertain. The CDR3 loop spans 15 amino acids. V was clipped by 0 bases and J by 1 base, with 8 bases between them. Germline V gene data show CDR1 as SGHRS and CDR2 as YFSETQ. The CDR3 coding sequence is TGCGCCAGCAGCTTGGAACCGGTGAGCAATCAGCCCCAGCATTTT. This sequence encodes CASSLEPVSNQPQHF.

The sample holds a few counts of this clonotype. V is TRBV18 and J is TRBJ2-2, with TRBD2 as a possible D gene (6 bases). Germline assignment: CDR1 KGHSH and CDR2 LQKENI. The CDR3 has 16 amino acids. Trimming shortened V by 2 bases and J by 4 bases, and 14 bases separated the two germline ends. CDR3 sequence (DNA): TGTGCCAGCTCACCAGTCGGCGGAGGGGCCACCGGGGAGCTGTTTTTT. Translated: CASSPVGGGATGELFF.

This clonotype was seen a handful of times. The rearrangement uses TRBV9 and TRBJ2-7; 7 nucleotides align to TRBD1. The junction had 7 bases not matched to a gene; V was cut back by 0 bases and J by 4 bases. The CDR3 length is 15 residues. Germline-derived CDR1 and CDR2 are SGDLS and YYNGEE. For the CDR3, the DNA is TGTGCCAGCAGCGTAGATTTCGGACAGGCTTACGAGCAGTACTTC. Translation: CASSVDFGQAYEQYF.

Remarks on this clonotype: Sequence at one end of the junction differs from germline and may be a read error. The chain links TRBV9 to TRBJ2-2; D remains ambiguous. In germline, CDR1 is SGDLS, CDR2 YYNGEE. This CDR3 is 13 amino acids long. The CDR3 nucleotides are TGTGCCAGCAGCGTAGCGAACGCCGGGGAGCTGTTTTTT. The encoded protein is CASSVANAGELFF.

The chain recombines TRBV20-1 with TRBJ2-7; the D is unclear. V lost 1 base, J lost 3 bases, and 10 bases lay in between. This CDR3 comprises 13 residues. CDR1 and CDR2 (germline): DFQATT, SNEGSKA (reference sequence). CDR3 bases: TGCAGTGCTAGAGGACCCGGTATCTACGAGCAGTACTTC. Protein product: CSARGPGIYEQYF.

This clonotype appeared many times. V gene TRBV6-4 combines with J gene TRBJ2-3; 10 bases map to TRBD1. V gave up 2 bases and J gave up 4 bases; unmatched junction bases: 0. The CDR3 extends over 14 amino acids. Germline values: CDR1 MRHNA, CDR2 SNTAGT. CDR3 bases: TGTGCCAGCAGTGACGGACAGGGGGCAGATACGCAGTATTTT. Its translation: CASSDGQGADTQYF.

The V gene is TRBV14, the J gene TRBJ1-1; D is unresolved. CDR1 is SGHDN and CDR2 is FVKESK in the germline V gene. This CDR3 contains 15 residues. Trimming took off 4 bases at V and 1 base at J, with 13 bases between the two ends. The DNA for the CDR3 is TGTGCCAGCAGCCTCATGGGGTGGAAGAACACTGAAGCTTTCTTT. It translates to CASSLMGWKNTEAFF.

V usage is TRBV12-3 or TRBV12-4 and J usage is TRBJ1-2; D is unclear. Deletions cut 5 bases from V and 5 bases from J, with 9 bases between. The CDR3 spans 12 residues. CDR3 DNA sequence: TGTGCCAGCAGTCGGATCGATTATGGCTACACCTTC. This sequence encodes CASSRIDYGYTF.

This clonotype occurred many times. This chain links TRBV5-1 with TRBJ2-3, with 8 bases fitting TRBD2. This CDR3 is 16 amino acids long. J gave up 3 bases and V 4 bases, and 10 bases lay outside the gene matches. The germline CDR1 and CDR2 sequences are SGHRS and YFSETQ. CDR3 region: CASSPDTSGGTDTQYF. CDR3 coding DNA: TGCGCCAGCAGCCCCGATACTAGCGGAGGGACAGATACGCAGTATTTT.

The genes are TRBV5-1 and TRBJ2-1, with TRBD2 matching 8 bases. The CDR3 runs 16 residues. V trimming: 2 bases; J trimming: 10 bases; junction bases outside the gene matches: 14. CDR1 is SGHRS and CDR2 is YFSETQ in the germline V gene. CDR3 region: CASSLITSGGAREQFF. CDR3 in DNA: TGCGCCAGCAGCTTAATAACTAGCGGAGGGGCAAGAGAGCAGTTCTTC.